A selection of T cell receptor beta chains follows, all from one sample in a study of shared clonotypes between healthy human individuals. Sequenced by immunoSEQ multiplex PCR; TCRdb stores in-frame clones only, minus some. Of 400,000 to 550,000 clones listed, roughly 85% were seen once; the top ten hold roughly 12%. The specimen was PBMCs. Every receptor here comes from a woman between 40 and 55 years old in good health. Some clones in this sample may be carry-over from other donors' samples. CDR3s include the opening cysteine and the closing phenylalanine or tryptophan. Each record gives: D gene, V gene, J gene, CDR3 protein, CDR3 DNA. D genes are given only for firm matches.

TRBD2	TRBV25-1	TRBJ2-2	CASSTAGRGRAGELFF	TGTGCCAGCAGTACCGCAGGGAGGGGCCGTGCCGGGGAGCTGTTTTTT
-	TRBV5-5	TRBJ2-7	CASNLDSYEQYF	TGTGCCAGCAACCTAGACTCCTACGAGCAGTACTTC
TRBD2	TRBV27	TRBJ2-5	CASKTSGETQYF	TGTGCCAGCAAGACTAGCGGAGAGACCCAGTACTTC
TRBD1	TRBV15	TRBJ2-1	CATSRGGTEHNEQFF	TGTGCCACCAGCAGAGGAGGGACAGAGCACAATGAGCAGTTCTTC
-	TRBV6-5	TRBJ2-7	CASSYSYHEQYF	TGTGCCAGCAGTTACTCCTACCACGAGCAGTACTTC
-	TRBV11-2	TRBJ2-5	CASSRPGTDPQETQYF	TGTGCCAGCAGCCGACCTGGAACAGACCCCCAAGAGACCCAGTACTTC
-	TRBV28	TRBJ1-2	CASSLWGQGLKGYTF	TGTGCCAGCAGTTTATGGGGGCAGGGGCTTAAGGGCTACACCTTC
-	TRBV28	TRBJ1-5	CASSSMIGRNNQPQHF	TGTGCCAGCAGTTCTATGATCGGGCGGAACAATCAGCCCCAGCATTTT
TRBD1	TRBV28	TRBJ2-5	CASSTHHRGAYQETQYF	TGTGCCAGCAGTACCCATCACAGGGGCGCGTACCAAGAGACCCAGTACTTC
-	TRBV25-1	TRBJ2-7	CASTPVRRHEQYF	TGTGCCAGCACCCCGGTAAGACGCCACGAGCAGTACTTC
TRBD1	TRBV5-5	TRBJ2-3	CASSLTGTGGTDTQYF	TGTGCCAGCAGCTTAACCGGGACAGGGGGCACAGATACGCAGTATTTT
-	TRBV21-1	TRBJ2-7	CASSKTRGAEGYEQYF	TGTGCCAGCAGCAAAACCAGGGGCGCGGAGGGCTACGAGCAGTACTTC
-	TRBV11-2	TRBJ1-4	CASSLEAVSSGKLFF	TGTGCCAGCAGCTTAGAAGCGGTCAGCTCGGGAAAACTGTTTTTT
TRBD2	TRBV4-1	TRBJ2-2	CASSQVLAGVNTGELFF	TGCGCCAGCAGCCAAGTTTTGGCGGGAGTTAACACCGGGGAGCTGTTTTTT